A single T cell receptor (beta chain) is shown here with its context. As yet, its antigen is unknown. A read error may be the cause here, since a much bigger clone is one base away. BIOMED2 TRB-A/B primer pools were used in multiplex TRB PCR. TCRdb re-derived calls from the multiplex PCR reads in MiXCR, one entry per CDR3 protein. This repertoire shows 6,000 to 8,500 distinct CDR3 sequences, about a third found once; its top ten account for roughly a quarter. This record comes from a study of T and B cells in COVID-19 patients. Points from the study as a whole: In COVID-19 patients, T cell receptor beta variable and joining gene use was reportedly strongly skewed.

Blood genomic DNA input for TRB amplification was roughly 250-500 ng. With 4 bases removed from V and 5 bases from J, the gap between germline ends came to 15 bases. CDR3 length: 13 residues. The V gene's germline CDR1 is SQVTM and CDR2 ANQGSEA. The sequencing input was blood. The sequence derives from a human donor who had recovered from COVID-19. The V and J genes are TRBV29-1 and TRBJ2-7, with D tentatively TRBD1 (5 bases). The CDR3 sequence: CSVGYKRGNEQYF. CDR3 DNA sequence: TGCAGCGTTGGATATAAAAGGGGAAACGAGCAGTACTTC.